This TCR beta chain was retrieved from a study of early T cells in non-severe SARS-CoV-2 infection. Study findings and constraints: Matching against VDJdb likely underestimated virus-specific expansions, favoring anti-spike CD8.

TCRdb used MiXCR to reprocess the 5' RACE reads, holding one entry per CDR3 protein. The sample shows under 100,000 distinct CDR3 sequences, roughly 13% of them seen only once. Points on this clonotype: The antigen is not known.

CDR1 and CDR2 (germline): SGHVS, FNYEAQ. The CDR3 loop spans 13 amino acids. The germline V and J ends were trimmed by 4 bases and 3 bases, with 10 bases remaining between them. The sequence was collected from an adult who was a healthcare worker with PCR-confirmed SARS-CoV-2 infection or an uninfected control (not recorded which). The V call is TRBV7-6, the J call TRBJ2-7; maybe TRBD2 (6 bases). The specimen sequenced was whole blood. The CDR3 region is CASSSGTYYEQYF. For the CDR3, the DNA is TGTGCCAGCAGCTCCGGGACTTACTACGAGCAGTACTTC.